This entry features one T cell receptor beta chain sequence. Its antigen is unidentified. From germline, CDR1 is SGHTA and CDR2 FQGTGA. The CDR3 contains 14 residues. V shed 4 bases and J shed 3 bases, with 9 bases lying between them. This specimen comes from a study of T cell clones after liver transplantation. Study at large: TCRbeta sequencing after a pre-transplant mixed lymphocyte reaction identified graft-donor-reactive clones, later tracked in post-transplant blood. As an antigen-independent comparator, third-party-reactive TCRbeta sequences came from pre-transplant mixed lymphocyte reactions. Tolerance: complete withdrawal held at least one year, liver enzymes staying within twice normal. Study-level points and caveats: In two subjects, few donor cells limited the measurable donor-reactive repertoire.

Sequencing was performed with immunoSEQ multiplex PCR; in TCRdb, only in-frame clones are kept and a portion is missing. The sample includes around 20,000 clones, roughly 88% of them seen just once. The chain links TRBV7-3 to TRBJ2-2; D is uncertain. The sequence derives from a human donor who received a liver transplant. Material: CD8+ T cells from blood, obtained before liver transplant. The CDR3 here is CASSSSGHTGELFF. The CDR3 DNA reads TGTGCCAGCAGCTCCTCGGGTCACACCGGGGAGCTGTTTTTT.